This T cell receptor (beta chain) was captured by sequencing in a study of beta chain features in type 1 diabetes. Sorted populations all had greater than 98% purity. Germline loops: CDR1 SGHTA, CDR2 FQGNSA. The length of the CDR3 is 14 residues. Deletions cut 1 base from V and 5 bases from J, with 11 bases between. The investigators reverse transcribed all of the isolated RNA, so they sequenced expressed TCRB transcripts. Using immunoSEQ multiplex PCR, the repertoire was profiled, and TCRdb retains in-frame clones only, with some absent. Among 680,000 or so clones, about 14% were seen once, and the ten largest hold approximately 0.093%.

The clonotype originates from a man aged 18 to 29 in good health. What was sequenced was naive CD4+ T cells from blood. This chain uses TRBV7-2 with TRBJ2-5; unclear D gene. The CDR3 DNA reads TGTGCCAGCAGCTTAGTCGTTGTACGGGAGACCCAGTACTTC. Protein sequence: CASSLVVVRETQYF. Using reference TRBV7-2 and TRBJ2-5 for the parts outside the CDR3, the full variable domain is GAGVSQSPSNKVTEKGKDVELRCDPISGHTALYWYRQSLGQGLEFLIYFQGNSAPDKSGLPSDRFSAERTGGSVSTLTIQRTQQEDSAVYLCASSLVVVRETQYFGPGTRLLVL.